The 18 T cell receptor beta chains reported below all come from one sample, sequenced in a study of control samples from healthy donors and cancer patients. Profiled with immunoSEQ multiplex PCR; TCRdb holds only in-frame clones, not every one. Among 35,000 to 45,000 clones, approximately 82% were seen once, and the ten largest hold 47%. What was sequenced was blood. The receptors stem from a man aged 60-69 years in good health.

The CDR3 sequence is CASSQDQMRPQHF. The CDR3 DNA sequence: TGCGCCAGCAGCCAAGATCAAATGAGGCCCCAGCATTTT. V and J are TRBV4-1 and TRBJ1-5; D remains ambiguous. The CDR3 consists of 13 residues. The V end lost 0 bases, the J end lost 9 bases, and 9 bases lay between the germline ends. Germline V gene lookup returns CDR1 MGHRA and CDR2 YSYEKL.

The chain combines TRBV19 with TRBJ1-3; TRBD1 matches at 9 bases. With 4 bases clipped from V and 0 bases from J, the junction kept 7 bases outside the gene matches. The CDR3 consists of 17 residues. Germline V gene data show CDR1 as LNHDA and CDR2 as SQIVND (reference sequence). CDR3 in amino acids: CASSTRGTGHSGNTIYF. CDR3 bases: TGTGCCAGTAGTACTAGAGGGACAGGGCACTCTGGAAACACCATATATTTT.

This rearrangement joins TRBV28 to TRBJ2-7, with TRBD2 identical over 7 bases. The length of the CDR3 is 15 residues. Germline CDR1 and CDR2: MDHEN and SYDVKM. J was trimmed by 6 bases and V by 7 bases; bases with no gene match: 15. CDR3 in amino acids: CASINGGRVGGEQYF. In DNA form, the CDR3 reads TGTGCCAGCATCAATGGGGGGAGGGTAGGAGGCGAGCAGTACTTC.

J is TRBJ2-7 and V is TRBV6-1, with 8 nucleotides matching TRBD1. Losses at the gene ends were 3 bases for V and 4 bases for J; bases not matched to a gene: 5. Per germline, CDR1 MNHNS and CDR2 SASEGT. The CDR3 totals 14 residues. The CDR3 sequence is CASSEEDRAYEQYF. As DNA, the CDR3 is TGTGCCAGCAGTGAGGAGGACAGGGCTTACGAGCAGTACTTC.

This chain connects TRBV21-1 to TRBJ2-1. TRBV21-1 is listed as a pseudogene. The CDR3 is 23 amino acids. The CDR3 DNA sequence: TGTGCCAGCAGCAAAGGACGGGCGGCCACAAGTTCTGTTTCTATCGTGAACTACAATGAGCAGTTCTTC. Translating it yields CASSKGRAATSSVSIVNYNEQFF.

V gene TRBV7-8 combines with J gene TRBJ1-2; D is ambiguous. This CDR3 is 14 amino acids long. With 5 bases removed from V and 0 bases from J, the gap between germline ends came to 10 bases. Germline CDR1 reads SGHVS; CDR2 reads FQNEAQ. The CDR3 loop reads CASSREITNYGYTF. The CDR3 nucleotides are TGTGCCAGCAGCCGAGAAATTACTAACTATGGCTACACCTTC.

CDR3 in amino acids: CAWSVGYGNTNTGELFF. In DNA, the CDR3 is TGTGCCTGGAGTGTAGGGTACGGAAACACGAACACCGGGGAGCTGTTTTTT. This sequence joins TRBV30 and TRBJ2-2; D not certain. This CDR3 has 17 amino acids. Trimming took off 0 bases at V and 0 bases at J, with 14 bases between the two ends. The V gene's germline CDR1 is GTSNPN and CDR2 SVGIG (reference sequence). The full variable domain, in which reference TRBV30 and TRBJ2-2 provide the parts outside the CDR3, is SQTIHQWPATLVQPVGSPLSLECTVEGTSNPNLYWYRQAAGRGLQLLFYSVGIGQISSEVPQNLSASRPQDRQFILSSKKLLLSDSGFYLCAWSVGYGNTNTGELFFGEGSRLTVL.

This chain connects TRBV29-1 to TRBJ2-5, with D possibly matching TRBD2 (5 bases). Trimming removed 7 bases at V and 5 bases at J, with 17 bases between. Per germline, CDR1 SQVTM and CDR2 ANQGSEA. CDR3 length equals 13 residues. The CDR3 region is CSARGLAHETQYF. DNA for the CDR3: TGCAGCGCCCGAGGGCTAGCACACGAGACCCAGTACTTC.

This clone came up once. The chain combines TRBV6-6 with TRBJ1-4; TRBD1 is a possible D gene (5 bases). Germline V gene lookup returns CDR1 MNHNY and CDR2 SVGAGI (reference sequence). This CDR3 contains 14 residues. Trimming took off 0 bases at V and 11 bases at J, with 13 bases between the two ends. As DNA, the CDR3 is TGTGCCAGCAGTTACTCGCAAACGGCAGGGAAACTGTTTTTT. The encoded protein is CASSYSQTAGKLFF.

This chain uses TRBV5-1 with TRBJ2-2, with 8 bases identical to TRBD2. Losses at the gene ends were 2 bases for V and 4 bases for J; bases not matched to a gene: 1. Germline V lookup: CDR1 SGHRS, CDR2 YFSETQ. The length of the CDR3 is 14 residues. The CDR3 here is CASSFTSGTGELFF. In DNA form, the CDR3 reads TGCGCCAGCAGCTTCACTAGCGGCACCGGGGAGCTGTTTTTT.

This sequence joins TRBV6-5 and TRBJ2-7; TRBD1 agrees at 8 bases. The junction had 8 bases not matched to a gene; V was cut back by 6 bases and J by 1 base. This CDR3 is built from 15 residues. The V gene's germline CDR1 is MNHEY and CDR2 SVGAGI. CDR3 sequence reads: CASRPRDRSSYEQYF. The CDR3 DNA follows: TGTGCCAGCAGGCCCCGGGACAGGAGTTCCTACGAGCAGTACTTC.

The V gene is TRBV7-2, the J gene TRBJ2-5, with TRBD2 as a possible D gene (5 bases). The germline V and J ends were trimmed by 2 bases and 3 bases, with 10 bases remaining between them. Looked up from germline, CDR1 is SGHTA and CDR2 is FQGNSA. This CDR3 contains 14 residues. DNA of the CDR3: TGTGCCAGCAGCTTATACGGGGTCAAAGAGACCCAGTACTTC. It is translated as CASSLYGVKETQYF.

The chain uses TRBV9 and TRBJ2-2; TRBD1 or TRBD2 may be the D gene (7 bases each). V gave up 5 bases and J gave up 7 bases, with 15 bases separating them. The germline V gene encodes CDR1 SGDLS and CDR2 YYNGEE. This CDR3 contains 14 residues. DNA for the CDR3: TGTGCCAGCAGTTTGGGAGGGGGCAGCGGGGAGCTGTTTTTT. Translated, it gives CASSLGGGSGELFF.

V and J are TRBV11-3 and TRBJ2-1; possibly TRBD1 or TRBD2 for D (5 bases each). The V and J ends lost 5 bases and 6 bases respectively, with 20 bases between them. Germline lookup yields CDR1 SGHNT and CDR2 YENEEA. The CDR3 has 16 amino acids. The DNA for the CDR3 is TGTGCCAGCAGCGTCGCCAACCACCTGGGACCCAATGAGCAGTTCTTC. Protein product: CASSVANHLGPNEQFF.

The chain recombines TRBV18 with TRBJ2-7; TRBD2 is a possible D gene (7 bases). CDR1 and CDR2 (germline): KGHSH, LQKENI. Trimming took off 2 bases at V and 5 bases at J, with 16 bases between the two ends. The CDR3 covers 15 residues. CDR3 protein: CASSPSGGGRNEQYF. CDR3 coding DNA: TGTGCCAGCTCACCATCGGGGGGCGGGCGAAACGAGCAGTACTTC.

V is TRBV15 and J is TRBJ1-5, with 7 bases fitting TRBD1. The trim removed 6 bases at V and 4 bases at J, leaving 3 bases unmatched. The germline V gene has CDR1 LNHNV and CDR2 YYDKDF (reference sequence). This CDR3 comprises 13 residues. CDR3 coding DNA: TGTGCCACCAGTACAGGGGTAAATCAGCCCCAGCATTTT. Protein product: CATSTGVNQPQHF.

The CDR3 coding sequence is TGTGCCAGCAGTCCCCGACAGGGGTACACTGAAGCTTTCTTT. The encoded protein is CASSPRQGYTEAFF. The chain recombines TRBV6-6 with TRBJ1-1, with 8 bases that match TRBD1. The CDR3 sequence is 14 residues long. CDR1 is MNHNY, CDR2 SVGAGI, per germline (reference sequence). V was pared by 5 bases and J by 3 bases, with 5 bases of the junction left unmatched.

This chain links TRBV29-1 with TRBJ2-5; D may be TRBD1 (6 bases). Germline CDR1 and CDR2: SQVTM and ANQGSEA. Between the trimmed V and J ends, which lost 3 bases and 5 bases, there was a span of 10 bases. The CDR3 is made up of 12 amino acids. The CDR3: CSVDQGQETQYF. The DNA for the CDR3 is TGCAGCGTTGACCAGGGGCAGGAGACCCAGTACTTC.